The clone carrying this T cell receptor (beta chain) was observed many times. Its antigen is currently unknown. Germline CDR1 reads DFQATT; CDR2 reads SNEGSKA (reference sequence). The CDR3 extends over 13 amino acids. Losses at the gene ends were 5 bases for V and 13 bases for J; bases not matched to a gene: 15. The sample comes from a study of glioma-infiltrating T cells. Study-level points and caveats: Above-expected tissue-blood divergence occurred in all gliomas, most in low-grade ones.

TCR alpha and beta CDR3 regions were amplified from RNA using iRepertoire nested multiplex PCR. TCRdb re-called the multiplex PCR reads through MiXCR, storing one row per CDR3 protein. The sample has about 130,000 distinct CDR3 sequences; around 25% are singletons. The specimen sequenced was glioma tissue, nonneoplastic brain tissue, or PBMCs (not recorded which). The origin of this receptor is a human donor with low-grade glioma or glioblastoma, undergoing nonglioma brain surgery, or in good health (not recorded which). V and J are TRBV20-1 and TRBJ2-5, with 8 bases fitting TRBD2. The CDR3 nucleotides read TGCAGTGCTCCCATAGCGGCTAGCGGGCTTCTGTACTTC. This translates into CSAPIAASGLLYF.